What follows is one T cell receptor (beta chain) and its context. Its antigen remains unknown. No DNA is shown, since the ends of the CDR3 on it are uncertain; the CDR3 is the one TCRdb lists. The data were obtained in a study of cytomegalovirus exposure and HLA in healthy donors. The study ran its PCR with 60 Vbeta and 13 Jbeta primers. Profiled with immunoSEQ multiplex PCR; TCRdb holds only in-frame clones, not every one. The table records 160,000 or so clones, 80% of them present only once. Study results and limitations: One later analysis reportedly identified an Asian-associated ancestry cluster that showed fewer N-insertions than the 666-donor mean. Researchers reported in a later analysis that common viral pathogens appeared linked to several top clusters.

Nominally healthy donors were sampled, though unrecorded immune exposures were likely. From germline, CDR1 is MNHNY and CDR2 SVGAGI (reference sequence). The CDR3 is 15 amino acids long, termini counted. This clonotype was sampled from a man aged 35 to 55 in good health and CMV-seronegative. V usage is TRBV6-6 and J usage is TRBJ1-2; the table's TRBD1 call for D was not verified on the DNA. Sequences were obtained from PBMCs. The CDR3 region is CASSSSDRPFYGYTF.